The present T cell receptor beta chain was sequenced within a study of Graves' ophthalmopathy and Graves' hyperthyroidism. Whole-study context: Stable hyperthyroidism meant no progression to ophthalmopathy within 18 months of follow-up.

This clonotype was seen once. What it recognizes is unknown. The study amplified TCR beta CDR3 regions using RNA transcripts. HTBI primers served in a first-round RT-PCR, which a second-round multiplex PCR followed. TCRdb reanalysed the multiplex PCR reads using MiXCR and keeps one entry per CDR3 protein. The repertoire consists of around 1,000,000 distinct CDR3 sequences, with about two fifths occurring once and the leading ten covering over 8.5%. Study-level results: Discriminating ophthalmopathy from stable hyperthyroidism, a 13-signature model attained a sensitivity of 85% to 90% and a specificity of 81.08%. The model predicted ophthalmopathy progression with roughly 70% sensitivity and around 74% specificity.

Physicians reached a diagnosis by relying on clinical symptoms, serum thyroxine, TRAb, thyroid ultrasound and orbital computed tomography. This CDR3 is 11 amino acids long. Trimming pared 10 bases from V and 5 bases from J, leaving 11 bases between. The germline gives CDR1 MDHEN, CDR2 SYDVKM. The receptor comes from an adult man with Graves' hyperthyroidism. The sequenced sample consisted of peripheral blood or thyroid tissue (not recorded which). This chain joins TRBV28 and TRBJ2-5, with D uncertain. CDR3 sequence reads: CATLADETQYF. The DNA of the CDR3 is TGTGCCACTTTAGCCGACGAGACCCAGTACTTC.